This TCR beta chain was observed in a study of blood T cell repertoires in COVID-19. Overall study: Some COVID-19 samples were acute and others convalescent; all came from the United States, Italy and Spain. T cells, B-cell-depleted T cells, or PBMCs supplied cDNA or gDNA.

This CDR3 contains 14 residues. With V trimmed by 5 bases and J by 5 bases, 6 bases remained unmatched. Germline V gives CDR1 SGHRS, CDR2 YFSETQ. Per the original methods: The assay estimated nucleated cells by amplifying reference gene primers. Measured with immunoSEQ multiplex PCR; TCRdb has only the in-frame clones, and not every one. V and J calls and clone size are copied from that table; D and trimming were computed from the DNA. The sample has over 250,000 clones, 65% to 90% seen once. Material: peripheral blood. This chain links TRBV5-1 with TRBJ2-5; TRBD2 matches at 10 bases. This TCR was recovered from a human donor in a cohort sampled during active COVID-19. CDR3 nucleotide sequence: TGCGCCAGCAGGGGACTAGCGACAAGGGAGACCCAGTACTTC. Its translation: CASRGLATRETQYF.